Below, 20 T cell receptor beta chains from the same sample are listed, as sequenced in a study of blood T cell repertoires in COVID-19 (dated by TCRdb to between 2020 and 2021). Libraries were constructed by the immunoSEQ multiplex PCR assay. In its TCRdb copy, this immuneACCESS table keeps in-frame sequences only and misses some clones. Where compared with another copy, unresolved V genes explain less than half of these, and the others have no known cause. The sample table contains 130,000 or so clones; only one count was recorded for about 72% of them. The top ten clonotypes cover 1.9% of the sample. The sample comprised peripheral blood. The origin of the receptors is a woman in her sixties or seventies with acute or convalescent COVID-19.

This clone was observed a few times. The CDR3 DNA reads TGTGCCAGCGGGAATGGACTCTCCCCGAGGGATACGCAGTATTTT. Translating gives CASGNGLSPRDTQYF. The chain carries TRBV19 and TRBJ2-3, with D perhaps TRBD2 (5 bases). CDR1 and CDR2 from the germline V gene are LNHDA and SQIVND (reference sequence). This CDR3 has 15 residues. Trimming took off 9 bases at V and 6 bases at J, with 22 bases between the two ends. Supplemented by reference TRBV19 and TRBJ2-3, the full variable domain reads DGGITQSPKYLFRKEGQNVTLSCEQNLNHDAMYWYRQDPGQGLRLIYYSQIVNDFQKGDIAEGYSVSREKKESFPLTVTSAQKNPTAFYLCASGNGLSPRDTQYFGPGTRLTVL.

The J gene is TRBJ2-1, the V gene TRBV7-9; 12 bases agree with TRBD1. The CDR3 has 15 residues. Germline V lookup: CDR1 SEHNR, CDR2 FQNEAQ (reference sequence). J gave up 9 bases and V 5 bases, and 8 bases lay outside the gene matches. CDR3 coding DNA: TGTGCCAGCAGCCCCCGGGACAGGGGGCGCCTTGAGCAGTTCTTC. Amino acids: CASSPRDRGRLEQFF.

CDR3 nucleotide sequence: TGTGCCAGCAGCGTAGACGAAAGTGGGGCACAGTATTTT. It encodes CASSVDESGAQYF. The rearrangement uses TRBV9 and TRBJ2-3, with D perhaps TRBD1 (5 bases). This CDR3 spans 13 amino acids. From germline, CDR1 is SGDLS and CDR2 YYNGEE. Trimming took 0 bases from V and 12 from J, leaving 14 bases between them.

This clone was found a few times. The chain recombines TRBV19 with TRBJ1-5, with 7 bases identical to TRBD1. The CDR3 covers 14 residues. J gave up 6 bases and V 3 bases, and 5 bases lay outside the gene matches. The V gene's germline CDR1 is LNHDA and CDR2 SQIVND (reference sequence). The CDR3 sequence: CASSIATGRQPQHF. The CDR3 DNA follows: TGTGCCAGTAGTATCGCGACAGGGCGTCAGCCCCAGCATTTT.

This clone has at least ten counts. The CDR3 nucleotides are TGTGCCAGCAGGAGGTATAATTCACCCCTCCACTTT. Translation gives CASRRYNSPLHF. The V and J genes are TRBV27 and TRBJ1-6, with D unclear. The germline V gene has CDR1 MNHEY and CDR2 SMNVEV (reference sequence). The CDR3 loop spans 12 amino acids. Deletions cut 6 bases from V and 4 bases from J, with 4 bases between.

This clone was found once. The chain has TRBV19 and TRBJ2-2; D is undetermined. CDR1 and CDR2 (germline): LNHDA, SQIVND (reference sequence). V lost 5 bases to trimming and J lost 6 bases, with 7 bases between them. The CDR3 is 12 amino acids. Here the CDR3 reads CASSLKPGELFF. The CDR3 DNA reads TGTGCCAGTAGTCTAAAACCCGGGGAGCTGTTTTTT.

The chain is built from TRBV7-8 and TRBJ1-5; perhaps TRBD1 as D (5 bases). V was trimmed by 3 bases and J by 0 bases, leaving 12 bases between them. This CDR3 is 16 amino acids long. The germline CDR1 and CDR2 sequences are SGHVS and FQNEAQ. CDR3 coding DNA: TGTGCCAGCAGCTTCGATCAGGGCGGTAGCAATCAGCCCCAGCATTTT. Protein: CASSFDQGGSNQPQHF.

V and J are TRBV28 and TRBJ2-2, with TRBD1 identical over 7 bases. Losses at the gene ends were 6 bases for V and 4 bases for J; bases not matched to a gene: 14. Germline V CDR1 and CDR2: MDHEN, SYDVKM. The CDR3 runs 17 residues. The CDR3 nucleotides read TGTGCCAGCAGCGGGGACAGTCGGCTGGGGAGCACCGGGGAGCTGTTTTTT. Its translation: CASSGDSRLGSTGELFF.

The V gene is TRBV29-1, the J gene TRBJ1-4; 10 bases fit TRBD1. Germline loops: CDR1 SQVTM, CDR2 ANQGSEA. The CDR3 has 16 amino acids. Unmatched junction bases numbered 13, after V lost 5 bases and J lost 7 bases. CDR3 DNA: TGCAGCGTTACGACAGGGGGCGCCTCACCTGGTGAAAAACTGTTTTTT. Translating it yields CSVTTGGASPGEKLFF.

The V and J genes are TRBV19 and TRBJ1-2, with D perhaps matching TRBD1 (5 bases). This CDR3 is 11 amino acids long. Germline V gives CDR1 LNHDA, CDR2 SQIVND (reference sequence). The ends were cut back, 5 bases at V and 8 bases at J, with 9 bases in the middle. CDR3 sequence reads: CASSRRGGYTF. In DNA form, the CDR3 reads TGTGCCAGTAGTCGGAGGGGCGGCTACACCTTC.

This clone was seen more than once but under ten times. This chain uses TRBV2 with TRBJ2-1, with 9 bases matching TRBD2. V lost 4 bases, J lost 7 bases, and 11 bases stayed unmatched. This CDR3 spans 16 amino acids. Per the germline V gene, CDR1 is SNHLY and CDR2 is FYNNEI. The CDR3: CASSALRLAEGNEQFF. CDR3 coding DNA: TGTGCCAGCAGTGCTTTGCGACTAGCGGAGGGGAATGAGCAGTTCTTC.

This chain uses TRBV6-2 or TRBV6-3 with TRBJ1-1, with D possibly being TRBD1 (6 bases). Trimming shortened V by 2 bases and J by 4 bases, and 11 bases separated the two germline ends. Looked up from germline, CDR1 is MNHEY and CDR2 is SVGEGT. The CDR3 extends over 14 amino acids. The CDR3 region is CASSYNRAITEAFF. The CDR3 nucleotides are TGTGCCAGCAGTTACAACAGGGCAATCACTGAAGCTTTCTTT.

The chain combines TRBV2 with TRBJ2-2; TRBD2 matches 15 bases. The CDR3 loop spans 18 amino acids. The V and J ends lost 6 bases and 4 bases, in that order; junction bases with no gene match: 9. The germline CDR1 and CDR2 sequences are SNHLY and FYNNEI. As DNA, the CDR3 is TGTGCCAGCAGCGCGGGACTAGCGGGAGGAGGGGGCACCGGGGAGCTGTTTTTT. It specifies CASSAGLAGGGGTGELFF.

V is TRBV4-3 and J is TRBJ2-3; 9 positions agree with TRBD2. With V trimmed by 6 bases and J by 1 base, 8 bases remained unmatched. Germline loops: CDR1 LGHNA, CDR2 YSLEER. CDR3 length equals 16 residues. CDR3 amino acids: CASRRQRGAGTDTQYF. Here the CDR3 DNA reads TGCGCCAGCAGACGTCAGCGGGGGGCCGGCACAGATACGCAGTATTTT.

The chain couples TRBV7-6 to TRBJ1-2; possibly TRBD1 for D (5 bases). Trimming took off 3 bases at V and 4 bases at J, with 9 bases between the two ends. From germline, CDR1 is SGHVS and CDR2 FNYEAQ. This CDR3 has 13 amino acids. The CDR3 here is CASSFRGGYGYTF. In nucleotides, the CDR3 is TGTGCCAGCAGCTTCCGGGGGGGCTATGGCTACACCTTC.

This chain joins TRBV3-1 (or the pseudogene TRBV3-2) and TRBJ2-2; no reliable D call. This CDR3 has 15 amino acids. The V gene lost 1 base and the J gene lost 0 bases, with 6 bases spanning the gap. The germline V gene has CDR1 LGHDT and CDR2 YNNKEL (reference sequence). The CDR3 nucleotides read TGTGCCAGCAGCCAAGTGGCCACGAACACCGGGGAGCTGTTTTTT. Translated, it gives CASSQVATNTGELFF.

The rearrangement joins TRBV9 to TRBJ1-3, with TRBD1 matching over 7 bases. The CDR3 has 15 amino acids. V trimming: 3 bases; J trimming: 4 bases; junction bases outside the gene matches: 7. Germline V gives CDR1 SGDLS, CDR2 YYNGEE. CDR3 loop: CASSATGNSGNTIYF. The CDR3 DNA reads TGTGCCAGCAGCGCGACAGGGAACTCCGGAAACACCATATATTTT.

The rearrangement joins TRBV11-3 to TRBJ2-2; 7 bases match TRBD1. The V gene end was trimmed by 1 base and the J gene end by 6 bases; junction bases not matched to a gene: 5. This CDR3 has 15 residues. Germline values: CDR1 SGHNT, CDR2 YENEEA. The CDR3 region has the DNA TGTGCCAGCAGCTTAGGAGGGGGCAGGGCCGGGGAGCTGTTTTTT. It yields the protein CASSLGGGRAGELFF.

This clone was recorded many times. The chain carries TRBV12-3 or TRBV12-4 and TRBJ2-7; 7 bases are a match to TRBD1. The CDR3 consists of 13 residues. Trimming removed 7 bases from V and 1 base from J; junction bases left unmatched: 4. The CDR3 is CASMQDRSYEQYF. The DNA of the CDR3 is TGTGCCAGCATGCAGGACAGGTCCTACGAGCAGTACTTC.

V usage is TRBV6-1 and J usage is TRBJ2-7, with D perhaps TRBD1 (6 bases). Per germline, CDR1 MNHNS and CDR2 SASEGT. The CDR3 covers 13 residues. V gave up 10 bases and J gave up 5 bases, with 18 bases separating them. The DNA of the CDR3 is TGTGCCACCCGTGGGACACAGCCCAACGAGCAGTACTTC. This encodes CATRGTQPNEQYF.